A few counts support the clone carrying this T cell receptor (beta chain). No antigen is known for it. Healthy Caucasian individuals from Russia aged about 6 to 95 were enrolled as donors. Staff drew approximately 9.7 milliliters of peripheral blood from each donor. Total RNA amounts of at least 6 micrograms were extracted per sample. Trimming at V came to 3 bases and at J to 2 bases, leaving 11 bases not matched to a gene. Germline-derived CDR1 and CDR2 are SGHTA and FQGNSA. CDR3 size: 19 residues. The data were obtained in a study of blood T cells in healthy people across ages. Broader study findings: In older individuals, TCR beta diversity per million T cells was lower, falling roughly linearly with age.

Together with a sample-barcoded 5' primer, a J-beta primer mix was included in a second PCR lasting roughly 6 to 12 cycles. TCRdb re-derived calls from the 5' RACE reads in MiXCR, one entry per CDR3 protein. Of about 1.8 million distinct CDR3 sequences listed, around 50% were seen once; the top ten hold approximately 2.1%. The TCR comes from a woman aged 40 to 50 in good health. Sequencing used blood. The chain couples TRBV7-2 to TRBJ2-3, with TRBD2 matching over 13 bases. The DNA for the CDR3 is TGTGCCAGCAGCTTCAAGCCCCAGGGACTAGCGGGGAACACAGATACGCAGTATTTT. Translating it yields CASSFKPQGLAGNTDTQYF.